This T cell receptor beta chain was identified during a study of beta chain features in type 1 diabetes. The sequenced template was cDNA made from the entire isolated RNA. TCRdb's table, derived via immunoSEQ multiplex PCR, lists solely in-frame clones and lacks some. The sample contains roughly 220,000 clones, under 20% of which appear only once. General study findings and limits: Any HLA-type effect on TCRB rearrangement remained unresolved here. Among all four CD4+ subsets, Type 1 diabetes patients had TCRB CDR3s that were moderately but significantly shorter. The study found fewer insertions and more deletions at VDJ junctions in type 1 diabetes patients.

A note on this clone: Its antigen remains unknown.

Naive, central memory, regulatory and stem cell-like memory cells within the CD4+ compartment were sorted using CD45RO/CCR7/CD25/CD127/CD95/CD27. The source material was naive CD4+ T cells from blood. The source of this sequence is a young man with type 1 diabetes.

CDR3 DNA: TGTGCCAGCAGTGGGGACCTAAACACTGAAGCTTTCTTT. The encoded protein is CASSGDLNTEAFF. The chain recombines TRBV2 with TRBJ1-1; tentative D call: TRBD1 (5 bases). Trimming took 4 bases from V and 2 from J, leaving 8 bases between them. Looked up from germline, CDR1 is SNHLY and CDR2 is FYNNEI. The CDR3 has 13 residues.